The clone carrying this TCR beta chain appeared a few times. Then a second PCR, running about 7 to 11 cycles, was carried out with a sample-barcoded 5' primer and a J-beta primer mix. TCRdb processed the 5' RACE reads anew with MiXCR; each CDR3 protein has one entry. The table includes 1,300,000 or so distinct CDR3 sequences, around 59% detected once. The data were obtained in a study of blood T cells in healthy people across ages. Between the trimmed V and J ends, which lost 5 bases and 3 bases, there was a span of 11 bases. Germline V CDR1 and CDR2: MNHEY, SMNVEV (reference sequence). There are 13 residues in the CDR3.

The sequence came from a man aged 18 to 35 in good health. The J gene is TRBJ2-7, the V gene TRBV27, with D perhaps TRBD2 (5 bases). The sample consisted of blood. The CDR3 coding sequence is TGTGCCAGCAGTCTCCCGGGGTACTACGAGCAGTACTTC. Residues: CASSLPGYYEQYF.